The source of this TCR beta chain is a study of T-cell reconstitution after alpha-beta-depleted transplantation in children. Findings and limits, study-wide: Roughly two months post-transplant, alpha-beta T cells reportedly originated from several hundred graft clones that had expanded.

Preparation of the TCRbeta library involved a method that used unique molecular identifiers. In TCRdb, the PCR reads were re-called with MiXCR into one record per CDR3 protein. The sample carries 200,000 or so distinct CDR3 sequences, 5% to 7.5% recorded once. This clonotype has only one observation. Antigen specificity is unknown. The ends were cut back, 6 bases at V and 3 bases at J, with 23 bases in the middle. Germline V CDR1 and CDR2: SGHDN, FVKESK. This CDR3 has 17 residues. The starting material was PBMCs, obtained before TCRalphabeta/CD19-depleted stem cell transplant. This sequence was found in a girl in the first two years of life with combined immunodeficiency, due to receive a stem cell transplant. The chain joins TRBV14 to TRBJ1-2; D not resolved. The CDR3 spells CASRAPNKRREDYGYTF. Written as DNA, the CDR3 is TGTGCCAGCAGAGCGCCTAACAAAAGGAGAGAGGACTATGGCTACACCTTC.